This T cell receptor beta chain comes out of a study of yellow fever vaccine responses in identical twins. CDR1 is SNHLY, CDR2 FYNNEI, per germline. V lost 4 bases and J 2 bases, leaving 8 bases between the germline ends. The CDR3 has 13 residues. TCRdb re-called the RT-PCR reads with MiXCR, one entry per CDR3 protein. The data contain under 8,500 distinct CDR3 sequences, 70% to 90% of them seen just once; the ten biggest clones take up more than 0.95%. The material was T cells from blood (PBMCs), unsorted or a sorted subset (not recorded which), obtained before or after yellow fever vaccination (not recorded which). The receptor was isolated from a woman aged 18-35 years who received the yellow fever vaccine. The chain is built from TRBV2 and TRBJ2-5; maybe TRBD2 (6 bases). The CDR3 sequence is CASSGEVQETQYF. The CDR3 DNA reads TGTGCCAGCAGTGGGGAGGTACAAGAGACCCAGTACTTC. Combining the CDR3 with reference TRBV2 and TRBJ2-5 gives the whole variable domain EPEVTQTPSHQVTQMGQEVILRCVPISNHLYFYWYRQILGQKVEFLVSFYNNEISEKSEIFDDQFSVERPDGSNFTLKIRSTKLEDSAMYFCASSGEVQETQYFGPGTRLLVL.